This T cell receptor (beta chain) was identified during a study of blood T cell repertoires in COVID-19. Study context: Samples taken during acute and convalescent COVID-19 were collected in the United States, Italy and Spain. Sources were T cells, B-cell-depleted T cells, or PBMCs; the material itself was cDNA or gDNA.

The CDR3 has 14 residues. V lost 0 bases to trimming and J lost 5 bases; unmatched junction nucleotides: 4. CDR1 and CDR2 (germline): SGHRS, YFSETQ. Original handling: By means of reference gene primer amplification, nucleated cell counts were estimated. The repertoire was sequenced with immunoSEQ multiplex PCR; TCRdb's copy has only in-frame clones and lacks some. V and J calls and clone size follow that table, whereas D and trimming were derived from the DNA. The repertoire has some 99,000 clones, roughly 80% of them found once; the top ten carry around 10%. Sequenced sample: peripheral blood. This receptor was taken from a woman of 80 years or more with acute or convalescent COVID-19. The chain combines TRBV5-1 with TRBJ1-2; TRBD1 matches 7 bases. The CDR3 nucleotides read TGCGCCAGCAGCTTGGCCGGGACAGCTTATGGCTACACCTTC. It specifies CASSLAGTAYGYTF.